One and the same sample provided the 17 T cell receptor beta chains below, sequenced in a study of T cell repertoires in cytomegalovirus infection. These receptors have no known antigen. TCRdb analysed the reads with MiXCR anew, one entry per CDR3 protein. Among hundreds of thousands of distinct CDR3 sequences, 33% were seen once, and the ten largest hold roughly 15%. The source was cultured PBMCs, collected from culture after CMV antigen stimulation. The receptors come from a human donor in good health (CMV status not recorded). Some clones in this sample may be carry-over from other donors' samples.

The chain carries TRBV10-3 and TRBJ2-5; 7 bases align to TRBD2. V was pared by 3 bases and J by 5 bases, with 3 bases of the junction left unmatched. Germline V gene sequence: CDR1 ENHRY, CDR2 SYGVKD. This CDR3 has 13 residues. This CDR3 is CAISEMTSETQYF. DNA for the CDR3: TGTGCCATCAGTGAAATGACTAGCGAGACCCAGTACTTC.

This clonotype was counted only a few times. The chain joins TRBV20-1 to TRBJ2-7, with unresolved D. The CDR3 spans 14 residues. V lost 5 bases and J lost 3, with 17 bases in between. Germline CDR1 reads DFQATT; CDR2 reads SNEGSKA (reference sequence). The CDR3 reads CSAPTMQEYYEQYF. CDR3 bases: TGCAGTGCTCCCACAATGCAGGAGTACTACGAGCAGTACTTC.

The CDR3 region has the DNA TGCGCCAGCAGCCATCCGGGGAAGGAGACCCAGTACTTC. As protein: CASSHPGKETQYF. The rearrangement links TRBV5-1 to TRBJ2-5, with D possibly being TRBD2 (5 bases). The CDR3 is 13 residues long. Looked up from germline, CDR1 is SGHRS and CDR2 is YFSETQ. Trimming pared 4 bases from V and 5 bases from J, leaving 12 bases between.

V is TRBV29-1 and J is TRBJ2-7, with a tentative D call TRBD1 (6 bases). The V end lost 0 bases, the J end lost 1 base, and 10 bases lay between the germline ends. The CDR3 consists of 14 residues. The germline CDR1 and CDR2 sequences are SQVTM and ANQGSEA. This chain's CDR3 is CSVEDRTVSYEQYF. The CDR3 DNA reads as TGCAGCGTTGAAGATCGGACAGTATCCTACGAGCAGTACTTC.

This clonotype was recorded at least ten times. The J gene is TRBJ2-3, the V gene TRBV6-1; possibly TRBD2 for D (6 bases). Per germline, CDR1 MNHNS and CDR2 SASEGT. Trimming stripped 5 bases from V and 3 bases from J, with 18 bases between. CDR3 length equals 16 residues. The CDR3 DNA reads TGTGCCAGCAGTAACGGAGGGAGGCAACGGACAGATACGCAGTATTTT. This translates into CASSNGGRQRTDTQYF.

The CDR3 coding sequence is TGTGCCTGGAGTGGAGCGGCAAACCAAGAGACCCAGTACTTC. Translated, it gives CAWSGAANQETQYF. The V and J genes are TRBV30 and TRBJ2-5; D might be TRBD2 (5 bases). Germline assignment: CDR1 GTSNPN and CDR2 SVGIG (reference sequence). V was pared by 1 base and J by 0 bases, with 9 bases between. This CDR3 spans 14 amino acids. The full variable domain, completed using reference TRBV30 and TRBJ2-5, is SQTIHQWPATLVQPVGSPLSLECTVEGTSNPNLYWYRQAAGRGLQLLFYSVGIGQISSEVPQNLSASRPQDRQFILSSKKLLLSDSGFYLCAWSGAANQETQYFGPGTRLLVL.

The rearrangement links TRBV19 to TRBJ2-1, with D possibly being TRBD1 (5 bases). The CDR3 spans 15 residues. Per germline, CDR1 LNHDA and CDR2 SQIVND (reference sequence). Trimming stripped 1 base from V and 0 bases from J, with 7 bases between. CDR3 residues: CASSIGQSSYNEQFF. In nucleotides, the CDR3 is TGTGCCAGTAGTATAGGACAGAGCTCCTACAATGAGCAGTTCTTC. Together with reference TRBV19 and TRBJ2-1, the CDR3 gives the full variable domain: DGGITQSPKYLFRKEGQNVTLSCEQNLNHDAMYWYRQDPGQGLRLIYYSQIVNDFQKGDIAEGYSVSREKKESFPLTVTSAQKNPTAFYLCASSIGQSSYNEQFFGPGTRLTVL.

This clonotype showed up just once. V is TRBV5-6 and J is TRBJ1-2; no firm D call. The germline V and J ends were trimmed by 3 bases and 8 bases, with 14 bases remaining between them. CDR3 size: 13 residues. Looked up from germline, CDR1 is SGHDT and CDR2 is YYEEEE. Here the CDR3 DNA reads TGTGCCAGCAGCTCCTCGGGGAATCTGGGCTACACCTTC. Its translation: CASSSSGNLGYTF.

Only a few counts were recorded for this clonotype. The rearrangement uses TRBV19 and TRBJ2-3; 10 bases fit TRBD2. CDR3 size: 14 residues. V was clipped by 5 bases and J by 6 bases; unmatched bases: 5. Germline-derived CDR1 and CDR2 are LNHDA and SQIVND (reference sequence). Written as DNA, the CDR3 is TGTGCCAGTAGTCCCTATAGCGGGAGGGATACGCAGTATTTT. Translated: CASSPYSGRDTQYF.

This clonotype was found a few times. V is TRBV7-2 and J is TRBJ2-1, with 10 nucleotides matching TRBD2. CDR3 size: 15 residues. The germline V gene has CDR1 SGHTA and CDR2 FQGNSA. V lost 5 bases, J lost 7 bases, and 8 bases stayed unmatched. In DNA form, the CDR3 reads TGTGCCAGCAGCGTTCTAGCGGGAGTTGGGAATGAGCAGTTCTTC. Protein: CASSVLAGVGNEQFF.

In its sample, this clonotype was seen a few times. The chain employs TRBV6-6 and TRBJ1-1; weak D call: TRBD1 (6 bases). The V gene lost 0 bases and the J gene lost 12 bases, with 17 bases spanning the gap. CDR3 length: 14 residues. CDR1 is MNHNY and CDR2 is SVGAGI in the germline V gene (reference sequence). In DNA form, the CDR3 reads TGTGCCAGCAGTTACTCCTTCTCAGGAGGACAGACTTTCTTT. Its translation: CASSYSFSGGQTFF.

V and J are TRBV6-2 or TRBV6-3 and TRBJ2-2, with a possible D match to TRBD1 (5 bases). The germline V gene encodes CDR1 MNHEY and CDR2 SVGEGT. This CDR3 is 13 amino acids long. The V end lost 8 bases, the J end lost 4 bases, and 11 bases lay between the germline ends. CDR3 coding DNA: TGTGCCAGCTGTGACAGTTCCACCGGGGAGCTGTTTTTT. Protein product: CASCDSSTGELFF.

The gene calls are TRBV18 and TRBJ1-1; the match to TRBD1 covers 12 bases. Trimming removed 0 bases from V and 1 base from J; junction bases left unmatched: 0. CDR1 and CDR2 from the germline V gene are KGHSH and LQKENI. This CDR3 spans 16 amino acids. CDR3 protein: CASSPPGQGANTEAFF. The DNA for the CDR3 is TGTGCCAGCTCACCACCGGGACAGGGGGCGAACACTGAAGCTTTCTTT.

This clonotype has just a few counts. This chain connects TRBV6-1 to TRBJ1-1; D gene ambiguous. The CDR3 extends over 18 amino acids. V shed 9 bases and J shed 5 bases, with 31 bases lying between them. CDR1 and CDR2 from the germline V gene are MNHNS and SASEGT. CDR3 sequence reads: CASDKSRLGGRGPTEAFF. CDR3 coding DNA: TGTGCCAGTGACAAAAGTAGACTCGGCGGGAGAGGGCCAACTGAAGCTTTCTTT.

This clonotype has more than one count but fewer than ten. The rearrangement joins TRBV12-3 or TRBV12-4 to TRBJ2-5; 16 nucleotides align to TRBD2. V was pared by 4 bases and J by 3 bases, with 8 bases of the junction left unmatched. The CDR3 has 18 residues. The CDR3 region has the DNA TGTGCCAGCAGTTCCGGGACTAGCGGGAGGGCCCTGGAAGAGACCCAGTACTTC. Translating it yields CASSSGTSGRALEETQYF.

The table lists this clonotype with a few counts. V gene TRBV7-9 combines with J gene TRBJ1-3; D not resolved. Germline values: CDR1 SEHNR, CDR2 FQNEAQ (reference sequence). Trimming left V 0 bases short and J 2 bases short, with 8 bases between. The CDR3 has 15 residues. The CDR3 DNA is TGTGCCAGCAGCTTAGCAACCGGGACTGGAAACACCATATATTTT. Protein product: CASSLATGTGNTIYF.

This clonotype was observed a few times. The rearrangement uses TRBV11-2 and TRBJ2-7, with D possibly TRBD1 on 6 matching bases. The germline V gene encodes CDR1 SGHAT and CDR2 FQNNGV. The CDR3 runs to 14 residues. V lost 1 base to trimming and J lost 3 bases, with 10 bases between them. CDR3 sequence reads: CASSLGGPGYEQYF. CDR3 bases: TGTGCCAGCAGCTTAGGGGGGCCGGGCTACGAGCAGTACTTC. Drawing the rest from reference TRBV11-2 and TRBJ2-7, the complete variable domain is EAGVAQSPRYKIIEKRQSVAFWCNPISGHATLYWYQQILGQGPKLLIQFQNNGVVDDSQLPKDRFSAERLKGVDSTLKIQPAKLEDSAVYLCASSLGGPGYEQYFGPGTRLTVT.